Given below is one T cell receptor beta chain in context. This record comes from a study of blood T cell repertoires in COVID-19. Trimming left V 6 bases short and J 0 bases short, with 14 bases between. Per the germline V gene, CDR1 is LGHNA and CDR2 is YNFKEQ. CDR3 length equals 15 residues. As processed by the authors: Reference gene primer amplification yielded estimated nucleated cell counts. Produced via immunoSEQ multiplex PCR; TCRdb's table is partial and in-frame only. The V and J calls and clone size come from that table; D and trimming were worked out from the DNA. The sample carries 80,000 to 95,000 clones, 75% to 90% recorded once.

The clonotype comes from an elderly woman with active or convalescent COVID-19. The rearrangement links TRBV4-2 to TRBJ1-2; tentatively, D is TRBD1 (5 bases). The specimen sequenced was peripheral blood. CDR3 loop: CASSPGRGSNYGYTF. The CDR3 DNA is TGTGCCAGCAGTCCAGGACGGGGGTCTAACTATGGCTACACCTTC.